This T cell receptor (beta chain) was observed in a study of T cells after yellow fever vaccination (dated by TCRdb to about 2019). General notes on the study: The SMART-Seq v4 Ultra Low Input RNA kit was used to prepare libraries from fractions with low cell numbers. Two healthy male donors, one aged 18 to 30 and one aged 30 to 40 years, made up the cohort. Bulk TCR alpha and beta repertoires were sequenced longitudinally to track T-cell clones before and after primary and booster YFV17D yellow fever vaccination. Blood was drawn at multiple timepoints before and after primary and secondary immunization, with bulk PBMC replicates and cell subsets isolated. Results the study describes overall, beyond this receptor: Most clones expanded after primary vaccination were re-detected after the booster (almost 98% of CD4 and about 88% of CD8), suggesting broad memory maintenance. Because abundant contaminating clonotypes from the bulk population could be contained in FACS-sorted repertoires, computational filtering was required. The secondary T-cell response was weaker than the primary response but faster, peaking on day 5 instead of day 15. The study included only two donors, which limits how far the findings can be generalized. A small share of clonotypes was detected in both CD4 and CD8 compartments, with the overlap likely arising from convergent recombination.

Synthesis of TCR cDNA relied on 5'RACE template switching, a step that introduced a universal primer site along with unique molecular identifiers. Priming of cDNA synthesis was performed from both the TCR alpha and TCR beta constant segments. Libraries were amplified in two PCR steps, with sample barcodes and sequencing adapters added in the second step. Sequencing of libraries was done on Illumina HiSeq 2500 (2x100 bp) or NovaSeq (2x150 bp). Under the source paper's analysis protocol: Reads were demultiplexed and collapsed into UMI consensus sequences with MIGEC, and V(D)J alignment was performed with MiXCR. Vaccine-responding clonotypes were identified with edgeR using replicate PBMC samples, with FDR below 0.01 and a log2 fold change above 5 up to day 15 being required. Each bulk clonotype was labeled CD4 or CD8 based on which sequenced repertoire, CD4 or CD8, contained the clonotype at higher abundance. The public reads were quality trimmed at Q25 with fastp and then assembled into clones with MiXCR by TCRdb, keeping productive beta chains. Duplicate CDR3 protein sequences are folded into a single record with the most common DNA and genes. TCRdb's processing, not the authors', yielded these V and J calls. Recorded for this sample are under 550,000 distinct CDR3 sequences; about a fifth of them occurred a single time. The ten largest make up roughly 16% of the sample.

The sample's treatment or condition label is to be understood as: live attenuated yellow fever vaccine strain. At each blood-draw timepoint, two biological replicates of bulk PBMCs were collected. PBMCs were isolated from peripheral blood using a standard Ficoll-Paque protocol. TriZol was used to extract RNA from bulk PBMCs, CD4 and CD8 fractions, and dextramer-positive and dextramer-negative fractions. A few counts support this clonotype. No cognate antigen has been identified for it. The record has no base qualities; no much larger clone is one base away. From cysteine to phenylalanine, the CDR3 is 14 amino acids long. The read is trimmed to its CDR3 DNA, 42 bases read in frame from base 1. Relative to germline, V is 5 bases shorter and J is 6 bases shorter, with 13 bases between their ends. Reading the germline V gene (reference sequence) gives CDR1 MNHEY and CDR2 SMNVEV.

The sequence was obtained from a man aged 18 to 30 who received the YFV17D yellow fever vaccine. The sequencing here drew on PBMCs, taken less than 25 days after the first yellow fever vaccination. The sequence links TRBV27 to TRBJ2-2, with the D call perhaps TRBD1 or TRBD2, as 6 bases match in each case. The nucleotide sequence reads TGTGCCAGCAGTCCGGGGGCGGGTCCCGGGGAGCTGTTTTTT. This sequence encodes CASSPGAGPGELFF.